The present entry profiles one TCR beta chain with its context. Its cognate antigen is unknown. The sample comes from a study of T cell responses to AZD1222 COVID-19 vaccine. Germline V lookup: CDR1 MDHEN, CDR2 SYDVKM. CDR3 size: 13 residues. The junction had 2 bases not matched to a gene; V was cut back by 5 bases and J by 2 bases. Study-level results: Repertoire sampling was restricted to post-peak T cell response timepoints. Spike-specific TCR breadth and depth both grew after two AZD1222 doses. Spike regions recognized by vaccine-associated CD4 TCRs spanned the protein, led by 160-218 and 743-854.

Method: immunoSEQ multiplex PCR; TCRdb's copy keeps in-frame clones and lacks some. The sample shows 100,000 to 150,000 clones, approximately 83% of them seen only once. The material was peripheral blood, obtained on day 0 of AZD1222 vaccination. This TCR derives from an adult in good health. The chain is built from TRBV28 and TRBJ1-2; 7 bases are shared with TRBD1. The CDR3 loop reads CASSPTGNYGYTF. In nucleotides, the CDR3 is TGTGCCAGCAGTCCGACAGGGAACTATGGCTACACCTTC.